Presented here are 20 T cell receptor beta chains from one specimen sequenced in a study of T cells after posttransplantation cyclophosphamide (dated by TCRdb to 2016 to 2018). The method behind the library was the immunoSEQ multiplex PCR assay. TCRdb mirrors the immuneACCESS table, restricted to in-frame sequences. Some clones are absent from its copies; in checked studies, under half trace to an unresolved V gene, and the reason for the others is unknown. The table for this sample lists roughly 7,000 clones; roughly nine tenths of them were counted only once. Approximately 4.5% of the sample belongs to the ten largest clones. The treatment or condition label here, explained by the study, means: high-dose cyclophosphamide on days +3 and +4 as single-agent GVHD prophylaxis. For conditioning, the PTCy patients got busulfan and fludarabine, then a related or unrelated marrow graft, followed by cyclophosphamide on days +3 and +4.

The specimen comprised CD8+ T cells sorted from blood, sampled after allogeneic stem cell transplant with posttransplant cyclophosphamide. The receptors originated from a male patient aged 60 to 75 who received an allogeneic stem cell transplant from a related donor and was CMV-positive. Post transplant, some T cells may arise from the graft donor.

This rearrangement joins TRBV27 to TRBJ2-1; TRBD2 matches 12 bases. V shed 5 bases and J 10 bases; nucleotides not matched to a gene: 6. Germline-derived CDR1 and CDR2 are MNHEY and SMNVEV (reference sequence). CDR3 length: 14 residues. CDR3 nucleotide sequence: TGTGCCAGCAGTACCCGCGGACTAGCGGGGGAGCAGTTCTTC. Its protein is CASSTRGLAGEQFF.

This sequence joins TRBV19 and TRBJ2-7, with D possibly TRBD1 on 5 matching bases. Germline assignment: CDR1 LNHDA and CDR2 SQIVND (reference sequence). There are 12 residues in the CDR3. V dropped 6 bases and J dropped 6 bases, with 12 bases sitting between them. The chain's CDR3 is CASRAGLGEQYF. CDR3 sequence (DNA): TGTGCCAGTAGGGCAGGGCTGGGCGAGCAGTACTTC.

This chain connects TRBV7-6 to TRBJ2-1; 9 bases align to TRBD2. This CDR3 comprises 17 residues. Germline trimming cut 0 bases from V and 7 bases from J; bases unmatched to any gene: 10. In germline, CDR1 is SGHVS, CDR2 FNYEAQ. Here the CDR3 DNA reads TGTGCCAGCAGCTTAGCGGCTAGCGGGGCCTCGGGGAATGAGCAGTTCTTC. This gives the protein CASSLAASGASGNEQFF.

The J gene is TRBJ2-5, the V gene TRBV11-1, with 9 positions matching TRBD2. CDR3 length: 16 amino acids. The J segment lost 5 bases and the V segment lost 1 base, leaving 8 bases of the junction unmatched. The V gene's germline CDR1 is SGHAT and CDR2 FQDESV (reference sequence). CDR3 bases: TGTGCCAGCAGCTTAGGCGCTAGCGGGGCCGGGGAGACCCAGTACTTC. Its protein is CASSLGASGAGETQYF.

The chain combines TRBV14 with TRBJ1-3; tentatively, D is TRBD1 (5 bases). CDR1 and CDR2 from the germline V gene are SGHDN and FVKESK. The CDR3 contains 16 residues. V was trimmed by 0 bases and J by 0 bases, leaving 9 bases between them. In nucleotides, the CDR3 is TGTGCCAGCAGCCAAGAATCGACAGTCTCTGGAAACACCATATATTTT. Amino acid sequence: CASSQESTVSGNTIYF.

The J gene is TRBJ1-1, the V gene TRBV18; possibly TRBD1 for D (6 bases). The CDR3 runs to 14 residues. Trimming took 8 bases from V and 5 from J, leaving 18 bases between them. CDR1 is KGHSH and CDR2 is LQKENI in the germline V gene. The CDR3: CASNLEGGRTEAFF. The CDR3 DNA is TGTGCCAGCAACCTTGAGGGGGGGCGGACTGAAGCTTTCTTT.

V usage is TRBV6-1 and J usage is TRBJ1-3; D is perhaps TRBD1 (5 bases). V dropped 2 bases and J dropped 4 bases, with 9 bases sitting between them. The CDR3 spans 14 residues. CDR1 and CDR2 (germline): MNHNS, SASEGT. CDR3 in amino acids: CASSEWGAGNTIYF. CDR3 bases: TGTGCCAGCAGTGAATGGGGCGCCGGAAACACCATATATTTT.

J is TRBJ1-5 and V is TRBV4-1; D ambiguous. The CDR3 runs to 17 residues. The V end was cut by 0 bases, the J end by 6 bases, with 18 bases between. Germline V gives CDR1 MGHRA, CDR2 YSYEKL. The CDR3, as DNA: TGCGCCAGCAGCCAAGAGGGAGCTGGAGGAGCGGGTCAGCCCCAGCATTTT. This translates into CASSQEGAGGAGQPQHF.

The gene calls are TRBV27 and TRBJ1-2; 7 bases are shared with TRBD1. Germline trimming cut 4 bases from V and 3 bases from J; bases unmatched to any gene: 8. Per the germline V gene, CDR1 is MNHEY and CDR2 is SMNVEV (reference sequence). The CDR3 runs to 15 residues. CDR3 region: CASSSLQGTDYGYTF. CDR3 DNA: TGTGCCAGCAGTTCTCTACAGGGGACAGACTATGGCTACACCTTC.

The V gene is TRBV27, the J gene TRBJ1-1; maybe TRBD1 (5 bases). The CDR3 spans 16 residues. CDR1 is MNHEY and CDR2 is SMNVEV in the germline V gene (reference sequence). Between the trimmed V and J ends, which lost 0 bases and 0 bases, there was a span of 11 bases. This CDR3 reads CASSLSGATMNTEAFF. The CDR3 DNA reads TGTGCCAGCAGTTTATCAGGGGCCACTATGAACACTGAAGCTTTCTTT.

The chain employs TRBV19 and TRBJ2-7; a weak D match, TRBD1 (5 bases). Looked up from germline, CDR1 is LNHDA and CDR2 is SQIVND (reference sequence). Between the trimmed V and J ends, which lost 4 bases and 0 bases, there was a span of 16 bases. CDR3 length equals 16 residues. In nucleotides, the CDR3 is TGTGCCAGTAGTACCCCTGGGGCGGAGCACTCCTACGAGCAGTACTTC. Its protein is CASSTPGAEHSYEQYF.

J is TRBJ1-1 and V is TRBV19; D gene ambiguous. Per germline, CDR1 LNHDA and CDR2 SQIVND (reference sequence). The V gene lost 3 bases and the J gene lost 0 bases, with 8 bases spanning the gap. The length of the CDR3 is 14 residues. CDR3 loop: CASSITGMNTEAFF. The CDR3 DNA reads as TGTGCCAGTAGTATCACGGGAATGAACACTGAAGCTTTCTTT.

The genes are TRBV19 and TRBJ2-5, with 14 bases fitting TRBD2. The length of the CDR3 is 19 residues. The V gene end was trimmed by 5 bases and the J gene end by 2 bases; junction bases not matched to a gene: 13. Germline V gives CDR1 LNHDA, CDR2 SQIVND (reference sequence). The CDR3 nucleotides are TGTGCCAGTAGTTCCCCGACTAGCGGGGGGGACAACTATCAAGAGACCCAGTACTTC. It specifies CASSSPTSGGDNYQETQYF.

A single count supports this clone. The chain links TRBV30 to TRBJ2-7; 8 nucleotides match TRBD1. Trimming removed 6 bases from V and 2 bases from J; junction bases left unmatched: 3. Germline V lookup: CDR1 GTSNPN, CDR2 SVGIG (reference sequence). The CDR3 is 12 residues long. The CDR3: CACKTGAYEQYF. The DNA for the CDR3 is TGTGCCTGTAAGACAGGGGCCTACGAGCAGTACTTC.

The rearrangement uses TRBV7-8 and TRBJ1-6, with TRBD1 as a possible D gene (6 bases). V lost 5 bases to trimming and J lost 9 bases, with 17 bases between them. There are 15 residues in the CDR3. Germline-derived CDR1 and CDR2 are SGHVS and FQNEAQ. The CDR3 coding sequence is TGTGCCAGCAGCGAGGAGGATACAGGGTCTTCACCCCTCCACTTT. This gives the protein CASSEEDTGSSPLHF. Based on the CDR3 plus reference TRBV7-8 and TRBJ1-6, the full variable domain is GAGVSQSPRYKVAKRGQDVALRCDPISGHVSLFWYQQALGQGPEFLTYFQNEAQLDKSGLPSDRFFAERPEGSVSTLKIQRTQQEDSAVYLCASSEEDTGSSPLHFGNGTRLTVT.

The CDR3 DNA sequence: TGTGCCAGCAGTTACTCGTCAGGGGGGCGATTCAATGAGCAGTTCTTC. Its protein product is CASSYSSGGRFNEQFF. The V call is TRBV6-6, the J call TRBJ2-1; D perhaps matches TRBD1 (7 bases). Trimming took 0 bases from V and 6 from J, leaving 15 bases between them. The germline CDR1 and CDR2 sequences are MNHNY and SVGAGI (reference sequence). The CDR3 loop spans 16 amino acids.

The rearrangement links TRBV7-6 to TRBJ1-4, with 10 bases fitting TRBD1. CDR3 size: 16 residues. Losses at the gene ends were 4 bases for V and 7 bases for J; bases not matched to a gene: 9. Germline V gene sequence: CDR1 SGHVS, CDR2 FNYEAQ. In nucleotides, the CDR3 is TGTGCCAGCAGCTACGGGGGGACAGGGGAGGGTGAAAAACTGTTTTTT. Amino acids: CASSYGGTGEGEKLFF.

The chain employs TRBV28 and TRBJ2-2; D remains ambiguous. CDR1 and CDR2 from the germline V gene are MDHEN and SYDVKM. Trimming left V 6 bases short and J 5 bases short, with 10 bases between. CDR3 length equals 13 residues. Written as DNA, the CDR3 is TGTGCCAGCAGCCCTACTCGAACCGGGGAGCTGTTTTTT. This gives the protein CASSPTRTGELFF.

The chain carries TRBV7-8 and TRBJ2-5; 7 bases match TRBD1. The CDR3 has 15 residues. Losses at the gene ends were 4 bases for V and 0 bases for J; bases not matched to a gene: 5. The germline V gene has CDR1 SGHVS and CDR2 FQNEAQ. CDR3: CASSSRDSNQETQYF. The CDR3 nucleotides are TGTGCCAGCAGCTCCCGGGACAGCAACCAAGAGACCCAGTACTTC.

The rearrangement links TRBV9 to TRBJ1-2, with TRBD1 matching over 7 bases. CDR3 size: 15 residues. The germline V gene has CDR1 SGDLS and CDR2 YYNGEE. V lost 0 bases, J lost 6 bases, and 8 bases stayed unmatched. The CDR3 bases are TGTGCCAGCAGCGTAGGAGGGGGCGGGTCCCATGGCTACACCTTC. Translated, it gives CASSVGGGGSHGYTF.